A selection of T cell receptor beta chains follows, all from one sample in a study of blood T cell repertoires in COVID-19. Assay: immunoSEQ multiplex PCR; the TCRdb copy retains only in-frame clones and omits some. The sample holds roughly 140,000 clones, 81% seen once. The sample consisted of peripheral blood. The source is a human donor in a cohort sampled during active COVID-19. The CDR3 runs from the conserved cysteine through the conserved F or W. D genes are given only for firm matches. Rows give clone size only sometimes, using once, few, many, or a class for an expanded clone.

j_gene,v_gene,abundance,d_gene,CDR3aa,CDR3nt
TRBJ2-1,TRBV7-9,-,-,CASSMKTGAYNEQFF,TGTGCCAGCAGCATGAAGACTGGCGCCTACAATGAGCAGTTCTTC
TRBJ2-7,TRBV6-1,once,-,CASSEVRIYEQYF,TGTGCCAGCAGTGAAGTCAGGATCTACGAGCAGTACTTC
TRBJ2-7,TRBV29-1,-,TRBD2,CSVEDGTSGAAYEQYF,TGCAGCGTTGAAGATGGGACTAGCGGAGCCGCCTACGAGCAGTACTTC
TRBJ1-5,TRBV28,-,-,CASSLGGRQPQHF,TGTGCCAGCAGTTTAGGGGGCCGTCAGCCCCAGCATTTT
TRBJ1-2,TRBV9,-,TRBD1,CASSPTPGQGESLYGYTF,TGTGCCAGCAGCCCTACGCCGGGACAGGGGGAATCCCTCTATGGCTACACCTTC
TRBJ1-3,TRBV28,once,-,CASSSPFRGSGNTIYF,TGTGCCAGCAGTTCCCCCTTTCGAGGGTCTGGAAACACCATATATTTT
TRBJ1-2,TRBV6-2/TRBV6-3,-,-,CASSYRTSNYGYTF,TGTGCCAGCAGTTACCGGACAAGTAACTATGGCTACACCTTC
TRBJ2-4,TRBV9,-,TRBD1,CASSFGTGAAKNIQYF,TGTGCCAGCAGCTTTGGGACAGGGGCGGCCAAAAACATTCAGTACTTC
TRBJ1-2,TRBV5-1,-,-,CASSPPRTGLDGYTF,TGCGCCAGCAGCCCGCCACGTACAGGGCTTGACGGCTACACCTTC
TRBJ2-1,TRBV7-9,-,-,CASRLLATFNEQFF,TGTGCCAGCAGGCTTCTAGCGACTTTCAATGAGCAGTTCTTC
TRBJ2-5,TRBV7-2,-,-,CASSLAGAGKETQYF,TGTGCCAGCAGCTTAGCAGGTGCGGGAAAAGAGACCCAGTACTTC
TRBJ2-7,TRBV28,-,TRBD2,CASSLPSGRAYEQYF,TGTGCCAGCAGTTTACCATCCGGGAGGGCTTACGAGCAGTACTTC
TRBJ2-3,TRBV4-3,-,-,CASSQFELSSSSSTDTQYF,TGCGCCAGCAGCCAATTCGAGCTAAGTTCTTCGTCTAGCACAGATACGCAGTATTTT
TRBJ2-7,TRBV28,-,TRBD2,CASSLASGFYEQYF,TGTGCCAGCAGTCTTGCTAGCGGGTTCTACGAGCAGTACTTC
TRBJ2-1,TRBV19,once,-,CASSIYSRVYNEQFF,TGTGCCAGTAGTATATACTCCAGGGTTTACAATGAGCAGTTCTTC
TRBJ2-5,TRBV18,-,TRBD1,CASSGTGEQETQYF,TGTGCCAGCTCAGGAACAGGGGAACAAGAGACCCAGTACTTC
TRBJ2-7,TRBV5-6,-,TRBD2,CASSTRTSGTLYEQYF,TGTGCCAGCAGCACTAGGACTAGCGGGACCTTATACGAGCAGTACTTC
TRBJ2-3,TRBV6-2/TRBV6-3,-,TRBD2,CASSPTLAGGPADTQYF,TGTGCCAGCAGCCCTACTCTAGCGGGAGGGCCGGCAGATACGCAGTATTTT
TRBJ2-5,TRBV18,few,-,CASSPQAGWETQYF,TGTGCCAGCTCACCACAGGCGGGTTGGGAGACCCAGTACTTC
TRBJ2-7,TRBV6-2/TRBV6-3,-,-,CASSYASYEQYF,TGTGCCAGCAGTTACGCCAGCTACGAGCAGTACTTC
TRBJ2-7,TRBV28,-,TRBD2,CASSLGGGGYEQYF,TGTGCCAGCAGTTTAGGGGGGGGAGGTTACGAGCAGTACTTC
TRBJ2-7,TRBV6-4,-,TRBD2,CASRETSGSPSADF,TGTGCCAGCAGAGAAACTAGCGGATCACCCAGCGCCGACTTC
TRBJ2-7,TRBV28,once,TRBD1,CASSFGQGFSYEQYF,TGTGCCAGCAGTTTCGGACAGGGGTTTTCCTACGAGCAGTACTTC
TRBJ2-3,TRBV7-9,once,-,CASSLLRGAVTDTQYF,TGTGCCAGCAGCTTATTGCGGGGAGCGGTCACAGATACGCAGTATTTT
TRBJ2-7,TRBV5-1,once,TRBD2,CASSLYTSGSEQYF,TGCGCCAGCAGCTTGTATACTAGCGGGAGTGAGCAGTACTTC
TRBJ1-3,TRBV6-6,-,TRBD1,CASSYKTGYLGNTIYF,TGTGCCAGCAGTTACAAGACAGGGTATCTTGGAAACACCATATATTTT
TRBJ1-1,TRBV6-1,few,-,CASSVGRPGLNTEAFF,TGTGCCAGCAGTGTCGGACGGCCAGGACTTAACACTGAAGCTTTCTTT
TRBJ2-1,TRBV7-9,-,-,CASNYQGYEQFF,TGTGCCAGCAACTACCAGGGGTATGAGCAGTTCTTC
TRBJ2-7,TRBV6-2/TRBV6-3,-,-,CASSDGGPLLEQYF,TGTGCCAGCAGCGACGGCGGGCCACTCCTCGAGCAGTACTTC
TRBJ2-5,TRBV3-1/TRBV3-2,-,TRBD1,CASSRRTGDGETQYF,TGTGCCAGCAGCCGTAGGACAGGGGATGGGGAGACCCAGTACTTC
TRBJ2-7,TRBV5-1,-,-,CASSLVAATYEQYF,TGCGCCAGCAGCTTGGTCGCCGCGACCTACGAGCAGTACTTC
TRBJ2-5,TRBV18,few,TRBD1,CASSPPRTGVETQYF,TGTGCCAGCTCACCACCTCGGACAGGGGTGGAGACCCAGTACTTC
TRBJ2-7,TRBV10-3,-,-,CAISESGTSREQYF,TGTGCCATCAGTGAGTCTGGGACTTCCCGCGAGCAGTACTTC
TRBJ2-7,TRBV11-2,-,-,CASSLEWLGSSYEQYF,TGTGCCAGCAGCCTAGAGTGGCTAGGGAGCTCCTACGAGCAGTACTTC
TRBJ2-2,TRBV6-5,-,-,CASSYGQGNTGELFF,TGTGCCAGCAGTTACGGGCAGGGGAACACCGGGGAGCTGTTTTTT
TRBJ2-1,TRBV13,few,TRBD2,CASRRTSGTYNEQFF,TGTGCCAGCAGACGAACTAGCGGGACCTACAATGAGCAGTTCTTC
TRBJ2-7,TRBV3-1/TRBV3-2,-,TRBD1,CASSQYGTESYEQYF,TGTGCCAGCAGCCAATACGGGACAGAGTCCTACGAGCAGTACTTC
TRBJ2-3,TRBV4-2,-,-,CASSQERVGEGRDTQYF,TGTGCCAGCAGCCAAGAACGCGTGGGAGAAGGACGGGATACGCAGTATTTT
TRBJ2-2,TRBV15,-,-,CATSRDLVGPNTGELFF,TGTGCCACCAGCAGAGATCTAGTGGGGCCCAACACCGGGGAGCTGTTTTTT
TRBJ2-7,TRBV9,-,-,CASSVGGGAEQYF,TGTGCCAGCAGCGTAGGTGGCGGGGCCGAGCAGTACTTC
TRBJ2-7,TRBV2,-,-,CASSVLGVGLYEQYF,TGTGCCAGCAGTGTTTTGGGCGTGGGTCTCTACGAGCAGTACTTC
TRBJ2-7,TRBV7-2,-,-,CASSLRQLPSDEQYF,TGTGCCAGCAGCTTACGACAGTTACCGAGCGACGAGCAGTACTTC
TRBJ2-7,TRBV11-3,few,TRBD2,CASSLVREGRREQYF,TGTGCCAGCAGCTTAGTGCGGGAGGGCCGTCGGGAGCAGTACTTC
TRBJ2-7,TRBV5-4,medium-sized,TRBD1,CASSFGQGMYEQYF,TGTGCCAGCAGCTTCGGACAGGGGATGTACGAGCAGTACTTC
TRBJ2-7,TRBV6-5,few,-,CAAGESYEQYF,TGTGCCGCAGGTGAATCCTACGAGCAGTACTTC
TRBJ2-3,TRBV7-2,few,-,CASSPGTSWADTQYF,TGTGCCAGCAGCCCAGGGACATCCTGGGCAGATACGCAGTATTTT
TRBJ2-7,TRBV28,-,TRBD1,CASSSPGQAYEQYF,TGTGCCAGCAGTTCCCCCGGACAGGCCTACGAGCAGTACTTC
TRBJ1-1,TRBV6-5,-,-,CASFDRFLDTEAFF,TGTGCCAGCTTTGACAGGTTTTTGGACACTGAAGCTTTCTTT
TRBJ1-2,TRBV28,-,-,CASSPRWGGGYTF,TGTGCCAGCAGCCCCCGGTGGGGGGGTGGCTACACCTTC
TRBJ1-6,TRBV3-1/TRBV3-2,-,-,CASSLRNSPLHF,TGTGCCAGCAGCCTCAGGAATTCACCCCTCCACTTT
TRBJ2-3,TRBV7-3,-,TRBD1,CASSRDTGTGATDTQYF,TGTGCCAGCAGCCGAGATACCGGGACAGGAGCCACAGATACGCAGTATTTT
TRBJ2-6,TRBV13,-,-,CASSSSSGANVLTF,TGTGCCAGCAGCTCCAGCTCTGGGGCCAACGTCCTGACTTTC
TRBJ1-2,TRBV18,once,TRBD1,CASSPRTGLAGGYTF,TGTGCCAGCTCACCACGGACAGGCCTCGCGGGGGGCTACACCTTC